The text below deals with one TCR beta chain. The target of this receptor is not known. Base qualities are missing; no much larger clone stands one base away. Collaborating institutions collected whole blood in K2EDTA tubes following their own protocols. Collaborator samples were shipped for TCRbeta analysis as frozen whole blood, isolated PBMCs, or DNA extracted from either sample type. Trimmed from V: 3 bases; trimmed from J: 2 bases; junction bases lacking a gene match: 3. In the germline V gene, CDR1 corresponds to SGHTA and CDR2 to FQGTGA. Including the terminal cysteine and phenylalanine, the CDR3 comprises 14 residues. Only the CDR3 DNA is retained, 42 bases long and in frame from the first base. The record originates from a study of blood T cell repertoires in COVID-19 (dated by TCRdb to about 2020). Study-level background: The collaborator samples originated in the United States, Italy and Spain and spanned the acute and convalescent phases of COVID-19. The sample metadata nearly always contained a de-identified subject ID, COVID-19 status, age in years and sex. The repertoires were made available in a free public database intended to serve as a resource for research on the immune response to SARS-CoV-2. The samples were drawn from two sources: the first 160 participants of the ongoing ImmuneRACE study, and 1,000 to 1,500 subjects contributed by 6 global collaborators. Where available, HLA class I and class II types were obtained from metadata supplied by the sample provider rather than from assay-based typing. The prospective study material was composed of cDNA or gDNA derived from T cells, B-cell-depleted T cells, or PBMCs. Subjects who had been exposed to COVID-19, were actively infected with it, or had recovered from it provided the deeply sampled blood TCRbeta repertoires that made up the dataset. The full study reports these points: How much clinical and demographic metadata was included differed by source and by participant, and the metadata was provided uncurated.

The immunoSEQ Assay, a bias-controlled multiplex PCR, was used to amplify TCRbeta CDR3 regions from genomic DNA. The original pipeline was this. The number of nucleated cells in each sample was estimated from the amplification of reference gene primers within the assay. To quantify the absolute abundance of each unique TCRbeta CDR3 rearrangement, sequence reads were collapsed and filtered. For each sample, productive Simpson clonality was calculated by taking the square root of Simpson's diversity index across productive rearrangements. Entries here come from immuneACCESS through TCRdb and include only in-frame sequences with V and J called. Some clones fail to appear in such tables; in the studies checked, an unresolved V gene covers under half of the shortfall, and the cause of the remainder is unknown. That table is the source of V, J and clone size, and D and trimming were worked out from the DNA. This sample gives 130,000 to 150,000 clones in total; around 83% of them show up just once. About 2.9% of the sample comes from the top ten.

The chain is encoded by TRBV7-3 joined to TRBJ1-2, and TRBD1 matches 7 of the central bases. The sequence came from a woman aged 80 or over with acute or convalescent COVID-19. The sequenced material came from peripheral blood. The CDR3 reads CASSLGQSNYGYTF. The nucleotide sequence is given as TGTGCCAGCAGCTTGGGACAGTCGAACTATGGCTACACCTTC.